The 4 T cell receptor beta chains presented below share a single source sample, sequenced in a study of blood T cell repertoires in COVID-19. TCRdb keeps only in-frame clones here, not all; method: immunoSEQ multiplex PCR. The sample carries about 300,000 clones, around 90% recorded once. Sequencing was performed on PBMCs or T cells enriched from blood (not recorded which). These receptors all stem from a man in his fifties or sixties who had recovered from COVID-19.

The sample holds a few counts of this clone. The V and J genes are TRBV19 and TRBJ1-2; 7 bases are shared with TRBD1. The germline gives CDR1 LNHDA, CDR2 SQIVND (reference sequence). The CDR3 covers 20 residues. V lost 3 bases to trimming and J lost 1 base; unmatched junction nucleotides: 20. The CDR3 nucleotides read TGTGCCAGTAGTATCATAAATGGACAGGTGAACTCGCAGTTTAACTATGGCTACACCTTC. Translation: CASSIINGQVNSQFNYGYTF.

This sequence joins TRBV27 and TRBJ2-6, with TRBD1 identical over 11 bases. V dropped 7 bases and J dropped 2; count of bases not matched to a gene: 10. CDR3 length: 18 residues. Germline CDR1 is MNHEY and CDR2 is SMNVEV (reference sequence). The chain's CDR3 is CASKSIGQGAAGANVLTF. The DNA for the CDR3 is TGTGCCAGCAAATCCATAGGACAGGGGGCGGCTGGGGCCAACGTCCTGACTTTC.

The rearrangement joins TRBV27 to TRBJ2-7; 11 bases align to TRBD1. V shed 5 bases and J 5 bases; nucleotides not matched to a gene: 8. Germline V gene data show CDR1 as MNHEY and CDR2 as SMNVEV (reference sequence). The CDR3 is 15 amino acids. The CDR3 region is CASSPGTGGLDEQYF. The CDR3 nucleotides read TGTGCCAGCAGTCCCGGGACAGGGGGACTCGACGAGCAGTACTTC.

The CDR3 protein is CSVEDLQGQEKLFF. CDR3 nucleotide sequence: TGCAGCGTTGAAGATTTGCAGGGTCAGGAAAAACTGTTTTTT. This rearrangement joins TRBV29-1 to TRBJ1-4, with TRBD1 as a possible D gene (5 bases). The CDR3 runs to 14 residues. V lost 0 bases to trimming and J lost 8 bases, with 13 bases between them. The germline gives CDR1 SQVTM, CDR2 ANQGSEA. Full variable domain (outside the CDR3, taken from reference TRBV29-1 and TRBJ1-4): SAVISQKPSRDICQRGTSLTIQCQVDSQVTMMFWYRQQPGQSLTLIATANQGSEATYESGFVIDKFPISRPNLTFSTLTVSNMSPEDSSIYLCSVEDLQGQEKLFFGSGTQLSVL.